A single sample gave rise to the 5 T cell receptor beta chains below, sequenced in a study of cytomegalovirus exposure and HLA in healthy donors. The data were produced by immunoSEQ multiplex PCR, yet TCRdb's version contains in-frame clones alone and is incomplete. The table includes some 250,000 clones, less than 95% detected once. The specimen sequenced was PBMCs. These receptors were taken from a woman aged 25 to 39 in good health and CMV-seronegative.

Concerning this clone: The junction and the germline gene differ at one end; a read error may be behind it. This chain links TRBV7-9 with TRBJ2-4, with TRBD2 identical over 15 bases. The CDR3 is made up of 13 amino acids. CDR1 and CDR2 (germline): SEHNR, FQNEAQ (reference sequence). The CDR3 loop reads CASNTGTSGRPRF. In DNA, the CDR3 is TGTGCCAGCAACACCGGGACTAGCGGGAGGCCCCGCTTC.

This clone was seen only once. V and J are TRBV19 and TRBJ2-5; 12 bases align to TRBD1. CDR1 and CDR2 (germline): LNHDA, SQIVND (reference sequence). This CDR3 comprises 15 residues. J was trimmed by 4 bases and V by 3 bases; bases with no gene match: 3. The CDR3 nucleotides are TGTGCCAGTAGTATCCGGGACAGGGGGCGAGAGACCCAGTACTTC. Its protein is CASSIRDRGRETQYF.

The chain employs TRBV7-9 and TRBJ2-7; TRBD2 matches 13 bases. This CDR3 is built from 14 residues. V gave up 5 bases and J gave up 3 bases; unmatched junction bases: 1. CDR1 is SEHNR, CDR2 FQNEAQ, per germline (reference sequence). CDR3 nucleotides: TGTGCCAGCAGCGGACTAGCGGGGGACTACGAGCAGTACTTC. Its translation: CASSGLAGDYEQYF.

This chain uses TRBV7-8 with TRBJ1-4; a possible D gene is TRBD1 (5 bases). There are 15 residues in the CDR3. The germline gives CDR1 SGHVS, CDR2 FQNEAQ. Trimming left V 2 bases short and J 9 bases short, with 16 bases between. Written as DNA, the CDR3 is TGTGCCAGCAGCTTACACGGGGGGATGGGCCAAAAACTGTTTTTT. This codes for CASSLHGGMGQKLFF.

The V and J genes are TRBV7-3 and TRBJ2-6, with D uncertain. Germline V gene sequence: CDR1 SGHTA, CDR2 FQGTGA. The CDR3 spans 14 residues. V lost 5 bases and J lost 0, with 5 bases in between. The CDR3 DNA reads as TGTGCCAGCAGCCAAAGCTCTGGGGCCAACGTCCTGACTTTC. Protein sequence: CASSQSSGANVLTF. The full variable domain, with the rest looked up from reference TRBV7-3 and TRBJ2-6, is GAGVSQTPSNKVTEKGKYVELRCDPISGHTALYWYRQSLGQGPEFLIYFQGTGAADDSGLPNDRFFAVRPEGSVSTLKIQRTERGDSAVYLCASSQSSGANVLTFGAGSRLTVL.